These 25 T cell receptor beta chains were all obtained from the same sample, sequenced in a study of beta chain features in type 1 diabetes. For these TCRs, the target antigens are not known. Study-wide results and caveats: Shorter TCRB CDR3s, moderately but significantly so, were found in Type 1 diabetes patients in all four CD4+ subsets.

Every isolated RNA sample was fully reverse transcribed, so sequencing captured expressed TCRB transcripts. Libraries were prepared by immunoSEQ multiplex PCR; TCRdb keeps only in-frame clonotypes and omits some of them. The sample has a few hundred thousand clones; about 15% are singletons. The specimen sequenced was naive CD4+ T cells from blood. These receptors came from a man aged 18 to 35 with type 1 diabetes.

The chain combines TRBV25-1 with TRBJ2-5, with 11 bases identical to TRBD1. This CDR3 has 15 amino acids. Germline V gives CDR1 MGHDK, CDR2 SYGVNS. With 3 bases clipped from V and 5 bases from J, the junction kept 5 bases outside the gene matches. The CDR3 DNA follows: TGTGCCAGCAGTGACCCGGGGACAGGGGGTGAGACCCAGTACTTC. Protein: CASSDPGTGGETQYF.

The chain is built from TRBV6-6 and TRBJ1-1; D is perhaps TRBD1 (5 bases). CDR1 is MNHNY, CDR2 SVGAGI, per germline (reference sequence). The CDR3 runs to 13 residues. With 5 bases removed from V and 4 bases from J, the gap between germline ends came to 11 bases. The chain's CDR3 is CASSDQGGTEAFF. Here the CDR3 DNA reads TGTGCCAGCAGTGACCAGGGCGGCACTGAAGCTTTCTTT.

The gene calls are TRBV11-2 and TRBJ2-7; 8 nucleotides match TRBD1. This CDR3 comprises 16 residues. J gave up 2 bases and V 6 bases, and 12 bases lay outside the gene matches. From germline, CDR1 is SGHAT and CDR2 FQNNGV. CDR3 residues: CASRIRSGQATYEQYF. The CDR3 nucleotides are TGTGCCAGCAGGATAAGATCGGGACAGGCTACCTACGAGCAGTACTTC.

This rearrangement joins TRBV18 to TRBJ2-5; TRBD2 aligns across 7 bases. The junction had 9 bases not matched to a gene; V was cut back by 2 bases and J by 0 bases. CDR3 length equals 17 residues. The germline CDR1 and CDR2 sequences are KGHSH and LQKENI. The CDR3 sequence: CASSPSGAGLYQETQYF. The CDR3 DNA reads TGTGCCAGCTCACCATCAGGAGCGGGACTGTACCAAGAGACCCAGTACTTC.

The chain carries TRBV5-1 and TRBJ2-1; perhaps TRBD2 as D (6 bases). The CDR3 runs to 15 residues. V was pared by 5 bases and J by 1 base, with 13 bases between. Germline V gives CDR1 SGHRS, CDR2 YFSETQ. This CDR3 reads CASRYSGRSYNEQFF. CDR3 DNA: TGCGCCAGCAGATATAGCGGCCGTTCCTACAATGAGCAGTTCTTC.

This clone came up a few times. The CDR3 nucleotides read TGTGCCAGCAGCTCGGGACTAGCCTACGAGCAGTACTTC. It specifies CASSSGLAYEQYF. This sequence joins TRBV11-2 and TRBJ2-7; TRBD2 matches 8 bases. V shed 4 bases and J 2 bases; nucleotides not matched to a gene: 1. Per the germline V gene, CDR1 is SGHAT and CDR2 is FQNNGV. CDR3 length: 13 residues.

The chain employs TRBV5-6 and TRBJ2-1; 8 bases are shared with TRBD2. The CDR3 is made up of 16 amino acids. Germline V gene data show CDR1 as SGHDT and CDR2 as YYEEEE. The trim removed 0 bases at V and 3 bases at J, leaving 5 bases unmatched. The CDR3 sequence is CASSLGAGGSYNEQFF. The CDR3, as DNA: TGTGCCAGCAGCTTGGGGGCGGGGGGCAGCTACAATGAGCAGTTCTTC.

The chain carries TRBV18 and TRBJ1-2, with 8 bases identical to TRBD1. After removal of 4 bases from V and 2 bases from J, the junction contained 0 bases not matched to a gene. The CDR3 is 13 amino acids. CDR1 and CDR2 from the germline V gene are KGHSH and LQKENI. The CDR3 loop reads CASSRQGNYGYTF. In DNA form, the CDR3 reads TGTGCCAGCTCACGACAGGGGAACTATGGCTACACCTTC.

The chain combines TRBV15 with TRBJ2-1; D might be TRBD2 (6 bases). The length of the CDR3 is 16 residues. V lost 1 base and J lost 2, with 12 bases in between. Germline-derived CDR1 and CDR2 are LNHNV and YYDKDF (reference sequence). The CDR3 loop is CATSRASRGTYNEQFF. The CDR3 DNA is TGTGCCACCAGCAGAGCCTCCCGGGGGACCTACAATGAGCAGTTCTTC.

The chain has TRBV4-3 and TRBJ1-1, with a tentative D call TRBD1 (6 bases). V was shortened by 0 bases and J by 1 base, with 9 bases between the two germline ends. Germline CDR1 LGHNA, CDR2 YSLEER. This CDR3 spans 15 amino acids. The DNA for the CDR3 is TGCGCCAGCAGCCAAGACCCCAGGGGGAACACTGAAGCTTTCTTT. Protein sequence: CASSQDPRGNTEAFF.

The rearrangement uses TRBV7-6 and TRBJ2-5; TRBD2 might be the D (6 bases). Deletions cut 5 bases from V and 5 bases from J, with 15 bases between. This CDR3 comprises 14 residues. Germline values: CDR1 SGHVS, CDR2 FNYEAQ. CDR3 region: CASSPGTYVETQYF. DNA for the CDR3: TGTGCCAGCAGCCCCGGGACTTATGTTGAGACCCAGTACTTC.

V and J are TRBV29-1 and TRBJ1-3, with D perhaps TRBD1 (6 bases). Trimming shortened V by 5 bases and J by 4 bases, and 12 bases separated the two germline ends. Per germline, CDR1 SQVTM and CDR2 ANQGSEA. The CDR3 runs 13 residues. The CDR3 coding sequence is TGCAGCGTTTGTCAGACAGGAGGAAACACCATATATTTT. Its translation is CSVCQTGGNTIYF.

The CDR3 here is CASSLAPGQGQDGYTF. DNA for the CDR3: TGCGCCAGCAGCTTGGCCCCGGGACAGGGTCAGGATGGCTACACCTTC. The chain joins TRBV5-1 to TRBJ1-2; 9 bases are a match to TRBD1. Germline-derived CDR1 and CDR2 are SGHRS and YFSETQ. Trimming took 0 bases from V and 6 from J; bases not matched to a gene: 9. CDR3 length: 16 residues.

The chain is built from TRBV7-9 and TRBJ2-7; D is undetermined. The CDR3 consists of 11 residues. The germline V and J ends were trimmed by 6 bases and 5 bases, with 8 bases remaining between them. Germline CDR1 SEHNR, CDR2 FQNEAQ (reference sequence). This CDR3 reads CASSFADEQYF. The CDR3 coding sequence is TGTGCCAGCAGTTTTGCGGACGAGCAGTACTTC.

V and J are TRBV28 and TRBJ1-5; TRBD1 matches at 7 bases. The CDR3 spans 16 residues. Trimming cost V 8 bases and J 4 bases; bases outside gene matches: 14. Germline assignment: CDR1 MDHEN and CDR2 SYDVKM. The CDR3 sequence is CASLLTGYWGNQPQHF. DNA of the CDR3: TGTGCCAGCCTGCTGACAGGGTACTGGGGTAATCAGCCCCAGCATTTT.

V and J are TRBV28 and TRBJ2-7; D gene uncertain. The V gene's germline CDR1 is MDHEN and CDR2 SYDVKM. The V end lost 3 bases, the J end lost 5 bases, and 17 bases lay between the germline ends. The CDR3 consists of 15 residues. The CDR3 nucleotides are TGTGCCAGCAGTTTCTTATGGGTCCCACAGCACGAGCAGTACTTC. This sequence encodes CASSFLWVPQHEQYF.

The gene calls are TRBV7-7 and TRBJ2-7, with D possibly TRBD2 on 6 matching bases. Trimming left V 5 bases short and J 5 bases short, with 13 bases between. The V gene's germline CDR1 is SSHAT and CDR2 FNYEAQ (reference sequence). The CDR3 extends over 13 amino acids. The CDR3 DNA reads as TGTGCCAGCAGCCCACGTTCGGGGGACGAGCAGTACTTC. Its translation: CASSPRSGDEQYF.

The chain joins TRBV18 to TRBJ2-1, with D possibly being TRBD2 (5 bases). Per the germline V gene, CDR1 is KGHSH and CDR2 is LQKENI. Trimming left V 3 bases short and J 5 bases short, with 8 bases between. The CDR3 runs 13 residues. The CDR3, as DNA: TGTGCCAGCTCACCCCCGGGGAACAATGAGCAGTTCTTC. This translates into CASSPPGNNEQFF.

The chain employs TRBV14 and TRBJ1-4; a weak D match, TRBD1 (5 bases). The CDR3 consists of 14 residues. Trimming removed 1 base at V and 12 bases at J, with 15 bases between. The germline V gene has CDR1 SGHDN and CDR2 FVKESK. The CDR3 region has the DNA TGTGCCAGCAGCCAAGGAATACAGACGACAGAACTGTTTTTT. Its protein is CASSQGIQTTELFF.

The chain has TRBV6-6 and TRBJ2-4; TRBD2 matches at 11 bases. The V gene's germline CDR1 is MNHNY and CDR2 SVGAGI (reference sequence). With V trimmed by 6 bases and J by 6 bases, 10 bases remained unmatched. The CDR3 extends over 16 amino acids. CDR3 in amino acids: CASSPVMLAGGNIQYF. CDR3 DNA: TGTGCCAGCAGCCCCGTGATGCTAGCGGGAGGAAACATTCAGTACTTC.

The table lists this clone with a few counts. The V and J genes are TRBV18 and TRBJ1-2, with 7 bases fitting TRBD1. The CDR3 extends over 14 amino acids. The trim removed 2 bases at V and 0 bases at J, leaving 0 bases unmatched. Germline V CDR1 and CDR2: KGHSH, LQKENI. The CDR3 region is CASSPGTANYGYTF. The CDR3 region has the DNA TGTGCCAGCTCACCAGGGACAGCTAACTATGGCTACACCTTC.

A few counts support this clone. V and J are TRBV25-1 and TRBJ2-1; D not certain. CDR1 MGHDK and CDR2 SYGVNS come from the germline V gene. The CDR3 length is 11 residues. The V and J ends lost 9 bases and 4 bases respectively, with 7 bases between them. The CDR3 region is CASTKYNEQFF. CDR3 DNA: TGTGCCAGTACTAAATACAATGAGCAGTTCTTC.

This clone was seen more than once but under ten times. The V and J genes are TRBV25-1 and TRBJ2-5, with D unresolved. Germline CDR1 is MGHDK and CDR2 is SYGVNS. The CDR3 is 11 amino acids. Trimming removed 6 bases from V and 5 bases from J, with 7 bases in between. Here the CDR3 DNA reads TGTGCCAGCAGGGGCATGGAGACCCAGTACTTC. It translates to CASRGMETQYF.

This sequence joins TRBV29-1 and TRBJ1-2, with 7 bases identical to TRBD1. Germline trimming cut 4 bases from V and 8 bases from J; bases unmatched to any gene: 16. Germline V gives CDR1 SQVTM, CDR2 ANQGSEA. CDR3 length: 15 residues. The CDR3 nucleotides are TGCAGCGTTGTCGGGGGTTGGGACAGCGTTGGGGGCTACACCTTC. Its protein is CSVVGGWDSVGGYTF.

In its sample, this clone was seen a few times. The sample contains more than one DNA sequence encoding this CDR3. The CDR3, as DNA: TGCGCCAGCAGCCTCACAGGGGGCTCCTACAATGAGCAGTTCTTC. It specifies CASSLTGGSYNEQFF. The chain combines TRBV5-1 with TRBJ2-1, with TRBD1 identical over 8 bases. The CDR3 sequence is 15 residues long. Unmatched junction bases numbered 3, after V lost 4 bases and J lost 0 bases. Germline CDR1 reads SGHRS; CDR2 reads YFSETQ.